These 6 T cell receptor beta chains were sequenced from one sample in a study of cytomegalovirus exposure and HLA in healthy donors. The PCR employed 60 Vbeta primers together with 13 Jbeta primers. TCRdb keeps only in-frame clones here, not all; method: immunoSEQ multiplex PCR. The table lists 150,000 to 200,000 clones, around three quarters of them singletons. The sequenced sample consisted of PBMCs. The source of these receptors is a man in his forties in good health and CMV-seropositive.

The chain links TRBV14 to TRBJ1-1, with 9 bases aligning to TRBD1. The CDR3 runs to 16 residues. Germline V gene lookup returns CDR1 SGHDN and CDR2 FVKESK. V trimming: 0 bases; J trimming: 2 bases; junction bases outside the gene matches: 4. This chain's CDR3 is CASSQDSTGGNTEAFF. In nucleotides, the CDR3 is TGTGCCAGCAGCCAAGACTCAACAGGGGGCAACACTGAAGCTTTCTTT.

This clone was counted a few times. The chain carries TRBV4-2 and TRBJ1-2, with 7 bases identical to TRBD1. This CDR3 spans 17 amino acids. The V and J ends lost 3 bases and 3 bases, in that order; junction bases with no gene match: 13. Germline assignment: CDR1 LGHNA and CDR2 YNFKEQ. CDR3 DNA: TGTGCCAGCAGCCAGGGGGTAGGGGGACAGTCTTACTATGGCTACACCTTC. This translates into CASSQGVGGQSYYGYTF.

The rearrangement joins TRBV19 to TRBJ2-3; the match to TRBD1 covers 10 bases. Looked up from germline, CDR1 is LNHDA and CDR2 is SQIVND (reference sequence). The CDR3 runs 16 residues. The ends lost 6 bases at V and 3 bases at J; junction bases unmatched: 9. The CDR3 reads CASRDYRQGATDTQYF. In DNA form, the CDR3 reads TGTGCCAGTAGAGACTACAGACAGGGGGCTACAGATACGCAGTATTTT.

This clone was detected a few times. The chain links TRBV4-3 to TRBJ1-1; 7 bases fit TRBD1. The trim removed 2 bases at V and 8 bases at J, leaving 5 bases unmatched. Germline CDR1 and CDR2: LGHNA and YSLEER. This CDR3 has 13 amino acids. The CDR3 nucleotides are TGCGCCAGCAGCCAATGGGACAGCCGAGAAGCTTTCTTT. Protein product: CASSQWDSREAFF.

J is TRBJ2-5 and V is TRBV7-2; 7 positions agree with TRBD1. The CDR3 length is 14 residues. Trimming cost V 5 bases and J 3 bases; bases outside gene matches: 6. The germline V gene encodes CDR1 SGHTA and CDR2 FQGNSA. This chain's CDR3 is CASSPGTVEETQYF. The CDR3 region has the DNA TGTGCCAGCAGCCCAGGGACAGTAGAAGAGACCCAGTACTTC.

This chain connects TRBV21-1 to TRBJ1-1; no DNA check was done on the table's D call, TRBD1. TRBV21-1 is tagged as a pseudogene. The CDR3 loop spans 15 amino acids. Here the CDR3 reads CASSKDGTGGTEAFF. In nucleotides, the CDR3 is TGTGCCAGCAGCAAAGACGGGACAGGGGGCACTGAAGCTTTCTTT.